What follows describes a single T cell receptor (beta chain). These data come from a study of T cell changes during pregnancy in multiple sclerosis. CDR1 MNHEY and CDR2 SMNVEV come from the germline V gene (reference sequence). This CDR3 is built from 15 residues. Trimming removed 5 bases from V and 3 bases from J, with 15 bases in between. Profiling relied on immunoSEQ multiplex PCR, and the TCRdb table lists in-frame clones only, not all of them. The sample records about 130,000 clones, around 95% being singletons. The chain recombines TRBV27 with TRBJ2-3; the D gene is possibly TRBD1 (6 bases). The sample here was peripheral blood, taken after pregnancy. This receptor was taken from a female donor with multiple sclerosis, enrolled in a pregnancy study. The CDR3, as DNA: TGTGCCAGCAGTCAAGGGGGAGTTGGGACAGATACGCAGTATTTT. Its translation is CASSQGGVGTDTQYF.